The 8 T cell receptor beta chains below were found in one sample sequenced in a study of OX40 agonist ivuxolimab in advanced cancers. Using immunoSEQ multiplex PCR, the repertoire was profiled, and TCRdb retains in-frame clones only, with some absent. The sample has 55,000 to 70,000 clones, 86% seen once. The material was CD4+ or CD8+ T cells sorted from blood, obtained in a trial of the OX40 agonist ivuxolimab. Receptor source: an adult with an advanced solid tumor such as melanoma, head and neck, liver or kidney cancer.

V gene TRBV10-3 combines with J gene TRBJ1-2; D not resolved. Germline V gene data show CDR1 as ENHRY and CDR2 as SYGVKD. The ends were cut back, 7 bases at V and 4 bases at J, with 13 bases in the middle. This CDR3 contains 13 residues. The CDR3 loop reads CAITLGVGYGYTF. CDR3 DNA sequence: TGTGCCATCACCTTGGGAGTGGGCTATGGCTACACCTTC.

The table lists this clone with a count of one. The V and J genes are TRBV2 and TRBJ1-5; no reliable D call. V shed 6 bases and J shed 5 bases, with 14 bases lying between them. The CDR3 length is 14 residues. Germline values: CDR1 SNHLY, CDR2 FYNNEI. This chain's CDR3 is CASRKAETDQPQHF. CDR3 bases: TGTGCCAGCAGGAAGGCAGAGACTGATCAGCCCCAGCATTTT.

This rearrangement joins TRBV6-5 to TRBJ1-1, with D tentatively TRBD1 (5 bases). Trimming stripped 0 bases from V and 1 base from J, with 12 bases between. Germline V lookup: CDR1 MNHEY, CDR2 SVGAGI. This CDR3 is built from 16 residues. CDR3: CASSYSVGVGNTEAFF. As DNA, the CDR3 is TGTGCCAGCAGTTACTCTGTAGGGGTAGGGAACACTGAAGCTTTCTTT.

This clone came up a few times. The chain couples TRBV30 to TRBJ2-1; TRBD2 might be the D (6 bases). Trimming took off 4 bases at V and 7 bases at J, with 14 bases between the two ends. The CDR3 contains 13 residues. Looked up from germline, CDR1 is GTSNPN and CDR2 is SVGIG (reference sequence). CDR3 sequence (DNA): TGTGCCTGGAAGGCGGGAACGTGGAATGAGCAGTTCTTC. Translation gives CAWKAGTWNEQFF.

This chain connects TRBV18 to TRBJ2-3; D is ambiguous. Germline V gene data show CDR1 as KGHSH and CDR2 as LQKENI. V was trimmed by 6 bases and J by 4 bases, leaving 8 bases between them. The CDR3 extends over 12 amino acids. The CDR3 DNA reads as TGTGCCAGCTCTCCTGTCCCAGATACGCAGTATTTT. Translating gives CASSPVPDTQYF.

The chain couples TRBV5-4 to TRBJ1-6; tentative D call: TRBD1 (6 bases). With 0 bases removed from V and 0 bases from J, the gap between germline ends came to 13 bases. CDR1 is SGHNT, CDR2 YYREEE, per germline (reference sequence). This CDR3 is 18 amino acids long. The CDR3 sequence: CASSLGGPSSSYNSPLHF. The CDR3 DNA reads as TGTGCCAGCAGCTTGGGGGGGCCGTCCAGCTCCTATAATTCACCCCTCCACTTT.

The gene calls are TRBV5-1 and TRBJ2-1; D may be TRBD1 (6 bases). This CDR3 is built from 13 residues. CDR1 SGHRS and CDR2 YFSETQ come from the germline V gene. Trimming cost V 0 bases and J 7 bases, with 8 bases left between them. The CDR3 coding sequence is TGCGCCAGCAGCTTGGCCCAGGGGAATGAGCAGTTCTTC. Amino acid sequence: CASSLAQGNEQFF.

This CDR3 is CASSGSYEQYF. Written as DNA, the CDR3 is TGTGCCAGCAGCGGCAGCTACGAGCAGTACTTC. The chain has TRBV7-6 and TRBJ2-7; unclear D gene. The V end lost 5 bases, the J end lost 3 bases, and 5 bases lay between the germline ends. Per germline, CDR1 SGHVS and CDR2 FNYEAQ. CDR3 length equals 11 residues.